This TCR beta chain was documented in a study of blood T cell repertoires in COVID-19. Overall study context: Sites across the United States, Italy and Spain contributed samples from acute and convalescent COVID-19.

There are a few counts of this clone. Source study methods: Estimation of nucleated cell counts relied on the amplification of reference gene primers. Using immunoSEQ multiplex PCR, the repertoire was profiled, and TCRdb retains in-frame clones only, with some absent. V and J calls and clone size are copied from that table; D and trimming were computed from the DNA. The data show roughly 220,000 clones, approximately 80% seen once. Deletions cut 10 bases from V and 1 base from J, with 19 bases between. CDR1 is MDHEN and CDR2 is SYDVKM in the germline V gene. The CDR3 loop spans 15 amino acids. Either two negative PCRs, clearance, or symptom resolution qualified Cohort 3 donors as recovered.

The chain has TRBV28 and TRBJ2-5; D remains unclear. The sample consisted of PBMCs or T cells enriched from blood (not recorded which). This TCR was recovered from a man aged 35 to 55 who had recovered from COVID-19. The CDR3 spells CANAKSTGSQETQYF. DNA of the CDR3: TGTGCCAACGCCAAGTCGACTGGGTCCCAAGAGACCCAGTACTTC.